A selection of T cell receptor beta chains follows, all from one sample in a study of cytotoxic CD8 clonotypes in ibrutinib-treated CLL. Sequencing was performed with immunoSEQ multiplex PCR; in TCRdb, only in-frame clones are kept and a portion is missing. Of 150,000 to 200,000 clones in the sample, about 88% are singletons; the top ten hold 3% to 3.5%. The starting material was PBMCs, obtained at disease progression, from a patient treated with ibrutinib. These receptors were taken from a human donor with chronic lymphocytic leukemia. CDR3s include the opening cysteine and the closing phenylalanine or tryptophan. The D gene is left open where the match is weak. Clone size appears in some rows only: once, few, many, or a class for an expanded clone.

TGTGCCAGCAGTTACTCGGGGACAGGGGGCGAGCAGTACTTC,CASSYSGTGGEQYF,TRBJ2-7,14,once,TRBD1,TRBV6-5
TGTGCCAGCAGCAAAAAAAACAGGGTTAACTATGGCTACACCTTC,CASSKKNRVNYGYTF,TRBJ1-2,15,-,-,TRBV27
TGTGCCATCAGGGCCTTTACGGGACTAGCGGGAGCCTACACCGGGGAGCTGTTTTTT,CAIRAFTGLAGAYTGELFF,TRBJ2-2,19,-,TRBD2,TRBV10-3
TGTGCCATCAGTGAGTCAGGTAGCTATGGCTACACCTTC,CAISESGSYGYTF,TRBJ1-2,13,-,-,TRBV10-3
TGTGCCAGCAGTGGCCGGAGCTCCCTTGCCGGGGAGCTGTTTTTT,CASSGRSSLAGELFF,TRBJ2-2,15,once,-,TRBV6-1
TGCAGCGTTGAAGATCTGGGGGCGGAAGGCCTCTACAATGAGCAGTTCTTC,CSVEDLGAEGLYNEQFF,TRBJ2-1,17,-,-,TRBV29-1
TGTGCCAGCAGTAGGGGGCAGGGGACAGATACGCAGTATTTT,CASSRGQGTDTQYF,TRBJ2-3,14,-,TRBD1,TRBV9
TGTGCCAGCAGTTACTCCGGGACAGGGTCCTACGAGCAGTACTTC,CASSYSGTGSYEQYF,TRBJ2-7,15,once,TRBD1,TRBV6-5
TGCGCCAGCAGCCCTAAAGGCAGGGAGCCCACAGATACGCAGTATTTT,CASSPKGREPTDTQYF,TRBJ2-3,16,-,-,TRBV4-1
TGTGCCAGCAGTAGGACAGGGGGTCTAGATGAGCAGTTCTTC,CASSRTGGLDEQFF,TRBJ2-1,14,-,TRBD1,TRBV6-1
TGCGCCAGCAGTCAATCGGAGCAGTTAACGAACACTGAAGCTTTCTTT,CASSQSEQLTNTEAFF,TRBJ1-1,16,few,-,TRBV23-1
TGCGCCAGCAGCCAGGACCCCCTCGGGACGGGAGACAATGAGCAGTTCTTC,CASSQDPLGTGDNEQFF,TRBJ2-1,17,-,-,TRBV4-3
TGTGCCTGGGACCGCGGGAGTGGGACCAACAATGAGCAGTTCTTC,CAWDRGSGTNNEQFF,TRBJ2-1,15,-,TRBD2,TRBV30
TGTGCCAGCAGCTTAGGTCAGCCGAGACATGAAAAACTGTTTTTT,CASSLGQPRHEKLFF,TRBJ1-4,15,-,-,TRBV7-9
TGCAGTGCTATCCTCCGAGAGACCCAGTACTTC,CSAILRETQYF,TRBJ2-5,11,once,-,TRBV20-1
TGTGCCAGCAGCCACGGGGGAGGCAAGGGCTCTGGAAACACCATATATTTT,CASSHGGGKGSGNTIYF,TRBJ1-3,17,-,-,TRBV14
TGTGCCAGCAGCGGGGAGGAGGGGGCGGAGGGCCAGGGTTGGATTGGGAACTATGGCTACACCTTC,CASSGEEGAEGQGWIGNYGYTF,TRBJ1-2,22,-,TRBD1,TRBV9
TGTGCCAGCAGATCCTGGACGGGAGCCTCCTCTGGAAACACCATATATTTT,CASRSWTGASSGNTIYF,TRBJ1-3,17,-,-,TRBV7-8
TGTGCCAGCAGCCCCCTAGATGCCAGACTTGGCTACACCTTC,CASSPLDARLGYTF,TRBJ1-2,14,-,-,TRBV11-2
TGTGCCAGCAGCAAAAAAGAGACCCAGTACTTC,CASSKKETQYF,TRBJ2-5,11,-,-,TRBV21-1
TGTGCCAGCAGTGATCAGGGAGGGCAAGAGACCCAGTACTTC,CASSDQGGQETQYF,TRBJ2-5,14,-,TRBD2,TRBV6-1
TGTGCCATCAGTGGAACCCCGGATGCGAACACTGAAGCTTTCTTT,CAISGTPDANTEAFF,TRBJ1-1,15,-,-,TRBV10-3
TGTGCCAGCAGCTTTCCACTTGGTGTGAACACTGAAGCTTTCTTT,CASSFPLGVNTEAFF,TRBJ1-1,15,-,-,TRBV7-3
TGTGCCCATAGAGAAGCAGACAATGAGCAGTTCTTC,CAHREADNEQFF,TRBJ2-1,12,-,-,TRBV28
TGTGCCAGCAGCTTAGCCGGGAAGGCACATGGTGAGCAGTTCTTC,CASSLAGKAHGEQFF,TRBJ2-1,15,-,-,TRBV11-2
TGTGCCAGTAGTATCATTCTGGGGGGCCGGAATACGCAGTATTTT,CASSIILGGRNTQYF,TRBJ2-3,15,-,-,TRBV19
TGCGCCAGCAGCCCTCGACTAGCGGGACCAATTCAGTACTTC,CASSPRLAGPIQYF,TRBJ2-4,14,-,TRBD2,TRBV4-3
TGTGCCAGCTCAACCGGCAATCAGCCCCAGCATTTT,CASSTGNQPQHF,TRBJ1-5,12,-,-,TRBV18
TGTGCCAGCAGTGAAGGGTCCCGGGATTCGTCCTACGAGCAGTACTTC,CASSEGSRDSSYEQYF,TRBJ2-7,16,-,-,TRBV2
TGTGCCTGGACCCGGGGAACTACTGAAGCTTTCTTT,CAWTRGTTEAFF,TRBJ1-1,12,-,-,TRBV30
TGTGCCAGCTCACGGACAGGGGTGACCTACGAGCAGTACTTC,CASSRTGVTYEQYF,TRBJ2-7,14,-,TRBD1,TRBV6-1
TGTGCCAGCAGCCTGGCCTCTGGTGTAGCGGTGTGGGAGCAGTACTTC,CASSLASGVAVWEQYF,TRBJ2-7,16,once,-,TRBV13
TGTGCCAGCAGCTTAAGCCGGGACAGGGTGAACAATGAGCAGTTCTTC,CASSLSRDRVNNEQFF,TRBJ2-1,16,-,TRBD1,TRBV7-3
TGCGCCAGCAGCCTCCGGACTAGCGGGATAGCAGATACGCAGTATTTT,CASSLRTSGIADTQYF,TRBJ2-3,16,once,TRBD2,TRBV4-3
TGTGCAAGTCGCTTAGAGGGTGTCGCAGTCCCCTACGAGCAGTACTTC,CASRLEGVAVPYEQYF,TRBJ2-7,16,-,-,TRBV12-2
TGTGCCAGCAGCGTAGCAGGGGAGCTCCGGGAGACCCAGTACTTC,CASSVAGELRETQYF,TRBJ2-5,15,-,-,TRBV9
TGTGCCAGCAGCCACCGGGGGGGCCCGGGACAGTCCTACGAGCAGTACTTC,CASSHRGGPGQSYEQYF,TRBJ2-7,17,-,-,TRBV4-2
TGTGCCAGCAGCCCACGTCAGAGCTCCTACAATGAGCAGTTCTTC,CASSPRQSSYNEQFF,TRBJ2-1,15,once,-,TRBV11-2
TGTGCCAGCAGCTCAGCCCGCTGGGGCCCCCGGAACTATGGCTACACCTTC,CASSSARWGPRNYGYTF,TRBJ1-2,17,-,-,TRBV7-2
TGTGCCAGTACCCGAACTAGGACAGCTAGCACAGATACGCAGTATTTT,CASTRTRTASTDTQYF,TRBJ2-3,16,once,-,TRBV19
TGTGCCAGCGGAAGCCATGTAGCGGGAGGGCCAGAGACCCAGTACTTC,CASGSHVAGGPETQYF,TRBJ2-5,16,-,TRBD2,TRBV28
TGTGCCAGCAGTCCGACAGGGGAATACAATGAGCAGTTCTTC,CASSPTGEYNEQFF,TRBJ2-1,14,many,TRBD1,TRBV6-4
TGTGCCAGCAGCTCCTCATTAGCGGACTACAATGAGCAGTTCTTC,CASSSSLADYNEQFF,TRBJ2-1,15,-,-,TRBV11-2
TGTGCCAGTAGCACCGACTTTCGACAGGGTGACTATGGCTACACCTTC,CASSTDFRQGDYGYTF,TRBJ1-2,16,-,TRBD1,TRBV19
TGCGCCAGCAGCTTGGACCGTCGGCAGTACTCCTACGAGCAGTACTTC,CASSLDRRQYSYEQYF,TRBJ2-7,16,-,-,TRBV5-1
TGCGCCAGCAGCCAAGATGCCTATCCTGAGGGAGGCAGTCGAGGTACGCAGTATTTT,CASSQDAYPEGGSRGTQYF,TRBJ2-3,19,-,-,TRBV4-1
TGTGCCAGCAGCTTACGTCTAGCGGGAGGCCTCACAGATACGCAGTATTTT,CASSLRLAGGLTDTQYF,TRBJ2-3,17,few,TRBD2,TRBV13
TGTGCCAGCAGCCTGACAGGGGTGCTCGAGACCCAGTACTTC,CASSLTGVLETQYF,TRBJ2-5,14,-,TRBD1,TRBV5-4
TGTGCCAGCAGCCCTGACTACGAGCAGTACTTC,CASSPDYEQYF,TRBJ2-7,11,-,-,TRBV7-9
TGTGCCAGCAGGGTCGCGGACAGGGACTATGGCTACACCTTC,CASRVADRDYGYTF,TRBJ1-2,14,-,TRBD1,TRBV6-6
TGTGCCAGCAGCTTAGGAGGTTTCGGCGGGGAGCTGTTTTTT,CASSLGGFGGELFF,TRBJ2-2,14,-,-,TRBV5-4
TGTGCCAGTAGTAGAGGACTAGCGGGTACCCTCAGCACAGATACGCAGTATTTT,CASSRGLAGTLSTDTQYF,TRBJ2-3,18,once,TRBD2,TRBV19
TGTGCCAGCAGCTTAGCGGGAGCCTACAATGAGCAGTTCTTC,CASSLAGAYNEQFF,TRBJ2-1,14,-,-,TRBV11-2
TGTGCCAGCAGTGGGACACCTAACACTGAAGCTTTCTTT,CASSGTPNTEAFF,TRBJ1-1,13,few,-,TRBV2
TGTGCCAGCAGGTTGACAGAATCTACGTACGAGCAGTACTTC,CASRLTESTYEQYF,TRBJ2-7,14,-,-,TRBV2
TGTGCCAGCAGTTTACACCAGCGTCTGGCAGGGGTTGCTGGTGAGCAGTTCTTC,CASSLHQRLAGVAGEQFF,TRBJ2-1,18,few,-,TRBV28
TGTGCCAGCAGGAGCTCCTTCGAGACCCAGTACTTC,CASRSSFETQYF,TRBJ2-5,12,once,-,TRBV6-5
TGCAGCGTTGAGGACGATGGGGGGTCTCACGAGCAGTACTTC,CSVEDDGGSHEQYF,TRBJ2-7,14,once,-,TRBV29-1
TGTGCCAGCAGCTTAGGGACAGCCTATGGCTACACCTTC,CASSLGTAYGYTF,TRBJ1-2,13,-,TRBD1,TRBV7-3
TGTGCCAGCAGGGCCGGTCGCCGACTTAACACTGAAGCTTTCTTT,CASRAGRRLNTEAFF,TRBJ1-1,15,-,-,TRBV27